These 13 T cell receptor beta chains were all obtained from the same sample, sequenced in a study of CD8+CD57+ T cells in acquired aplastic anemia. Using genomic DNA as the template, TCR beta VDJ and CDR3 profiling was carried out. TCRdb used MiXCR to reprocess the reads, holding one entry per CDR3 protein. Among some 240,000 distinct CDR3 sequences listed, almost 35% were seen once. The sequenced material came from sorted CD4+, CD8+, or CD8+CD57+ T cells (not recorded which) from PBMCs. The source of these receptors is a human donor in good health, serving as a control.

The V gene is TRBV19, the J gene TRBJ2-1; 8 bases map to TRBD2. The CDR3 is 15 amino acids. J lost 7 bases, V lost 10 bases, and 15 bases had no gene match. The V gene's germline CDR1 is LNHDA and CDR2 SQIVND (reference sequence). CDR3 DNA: TGTGCCACCAGGATGGGACTAGGACGGGGTAATGAGCAGTTCTTC. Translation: CATRMGLGRGNEQFF. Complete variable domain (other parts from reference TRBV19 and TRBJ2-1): DGGITQSPKYLFRKEGQNVTLSCEQNLNHDAMYWYRQDPGQGLRLIYYSQIVNDFQKGDIAEGYSVSREKKESFPLTVTSAQKNPTAFYLCATRMGLGRGNEQFFGPGTRLTVL.

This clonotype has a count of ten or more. The chain's CDR3 is CAISDFMARKNTEAFF. The CDR3 coding sequence is TGTGCCATCAGTGACTTCATGGCCAGGAAGAACACTGAAGCTTTCTTT. The chain links TRBV10-3 to TRBJ1-1; D unresolved. The CDR3 sequence is 16 residues long. From germline, CDR1 is ENHRY and CDR2 SYGVKD. Between the trimmed V and J ends, which lost 3 bases and 1 base, there was a span of 15 bases.

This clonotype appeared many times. CDR3 in amino acids: CSVGDGFYGYTF. The CDR3 nucleotides are TGCAGCGTTGGGGACGGATTCTATGGCTACACCTTC. V usage is TRBV29-1 and J usage is TRBJ1-2; a weak D match, TRBD1 (5 bases). Germline V gene sequence: CDR1 SQVTM, CDR2 ANQGSEA. V shed 4 bases and J shed 4 bases, with 10 bases lying between them. CDR3 length equals 12 residues.

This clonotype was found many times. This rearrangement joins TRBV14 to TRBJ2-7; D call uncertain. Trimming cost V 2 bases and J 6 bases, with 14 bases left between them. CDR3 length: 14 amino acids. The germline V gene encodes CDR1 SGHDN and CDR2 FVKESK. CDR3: CASSQRGAFGEQYF. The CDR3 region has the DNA TGTGCCAGCAGCCAACGCGGAGCTTTTGGCGAGCAGTACTTC.

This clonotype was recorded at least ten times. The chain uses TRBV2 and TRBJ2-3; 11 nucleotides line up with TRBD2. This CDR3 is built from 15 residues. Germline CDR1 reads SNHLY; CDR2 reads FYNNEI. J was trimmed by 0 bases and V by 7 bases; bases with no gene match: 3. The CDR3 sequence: CASIRLAGSTDTQYF. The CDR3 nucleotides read TGTGCCAGCATACGACTAGCGGGAAGCACAGATACGCAGTATTTT.

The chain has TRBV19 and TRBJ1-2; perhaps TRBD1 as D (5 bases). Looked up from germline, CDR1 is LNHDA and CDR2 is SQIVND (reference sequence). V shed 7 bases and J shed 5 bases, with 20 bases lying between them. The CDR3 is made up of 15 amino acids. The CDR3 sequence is CASKLGGTDKYGYTF. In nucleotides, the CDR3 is TGTGCCAGTAAACTTGGTGGGACCGACAAATATGGCTACACCTTC. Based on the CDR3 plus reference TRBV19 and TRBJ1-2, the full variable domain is DGGITQSPKYLFRKEGQNVTLSCEQNLNHDAMYWYRQDPGQGLRLIYYSQIVNDFQKGDIAEGYSVSREKKESFPLTVTSAQKNPTAFYLCASKLGGTDKYGYTFGSGTRLTVV.

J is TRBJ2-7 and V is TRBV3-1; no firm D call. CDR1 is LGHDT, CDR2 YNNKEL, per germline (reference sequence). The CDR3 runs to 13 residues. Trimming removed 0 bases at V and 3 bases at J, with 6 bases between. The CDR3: CASSQDRNYEQYF. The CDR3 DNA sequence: TGTGCCAGCAGCCAAGATAGAAACTACGAGCAGTACTTC.

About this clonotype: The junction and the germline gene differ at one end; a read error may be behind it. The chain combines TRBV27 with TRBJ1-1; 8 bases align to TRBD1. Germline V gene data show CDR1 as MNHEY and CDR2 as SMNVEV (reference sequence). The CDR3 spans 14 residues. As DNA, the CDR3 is TGTGCCAGCAGTTCCTACAGGGGGGACACTGAAGCATTCTTT. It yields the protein CASSSYRGDTEAFF.

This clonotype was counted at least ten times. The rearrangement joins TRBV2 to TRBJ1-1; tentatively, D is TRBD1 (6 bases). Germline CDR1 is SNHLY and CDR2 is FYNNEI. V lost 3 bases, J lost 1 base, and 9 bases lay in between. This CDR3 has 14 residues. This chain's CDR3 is CASSDTRGNTEAFF. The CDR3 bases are TGTGCCAGCAGTGATACCAGGGGGAACACTGAAGCTTTCTTT.

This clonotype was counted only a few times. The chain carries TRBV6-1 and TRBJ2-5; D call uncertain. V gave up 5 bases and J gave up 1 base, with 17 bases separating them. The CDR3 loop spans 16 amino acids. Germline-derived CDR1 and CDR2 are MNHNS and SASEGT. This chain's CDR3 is CASSRPRIQRQETQYF. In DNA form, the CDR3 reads TGTGCCAGCAGTCGCCCGAGAATACAGCGCCAAGAGACCCAGTACTTC.

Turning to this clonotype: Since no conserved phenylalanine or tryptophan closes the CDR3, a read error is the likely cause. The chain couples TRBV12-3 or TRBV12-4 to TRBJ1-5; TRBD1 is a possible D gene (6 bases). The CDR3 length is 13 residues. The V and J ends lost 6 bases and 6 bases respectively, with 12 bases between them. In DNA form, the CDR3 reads TGTGCCAGCAGAACAGGGAGTGGTCAGCCCCAGCATTAT. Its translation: CASRTGSGQPQHY.

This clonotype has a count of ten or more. Here the CDR3 reads CASSDYGLETQYF. The CDR3 DNA reads TGTGCCAGCAGTGACTATGGGCTAGAGACCCAGTACTTC. The V gene is TRBV2, the J gene TRBJ2-5, with unresolved D. V was pared by 3 bases and J by 4 bases, with 9 bases between. This CDR3 comprises 13 residues. Germline CDR1 reads SNHLY; CDR2 reads FYNNEI. The variable domain in full, with the rest retrieved from reference TRBV2 and TRBJ2-5, is EPEVTQTPSHQVTQMGQEVILRCVPISNHLYFYWYRQILGQKVEFLVSFYNNEISEKSEIFDDQFSVERPDGSNFTLKIRSTKLEDSAMYFCASSDYGLETQYFGPGTRLLVL.

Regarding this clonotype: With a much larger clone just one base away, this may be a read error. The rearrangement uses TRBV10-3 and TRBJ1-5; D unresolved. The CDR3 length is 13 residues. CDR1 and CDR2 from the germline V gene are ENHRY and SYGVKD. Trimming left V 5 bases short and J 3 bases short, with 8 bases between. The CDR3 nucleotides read TGTGCCATCAGTTCCCATATCAATCAGCCCCAGCATTTT. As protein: CAISSHINQPQHF.